The T cell receptor (beta chain) described here comes from a study of blood T cell repertoires in COVID-19. For the study at large: Both acute and convalescent COVID-19 samples were obtained from the United States, Italy and Spain. PBMCs, B-cell-depleted T cells, or T cells provided the cDNA or gDNA that made up the material.

The CDR3 covers 14 residues. Looked up from germline, CDR1 is SGHTA and CDR2 is FQGNSA. Trimming removed 5 bases at V and 3 bases at J, with 11 bases between. Source study methods: Estimation of nucleated cell counts was performed using reference gene primer amplification. Method: immunoSEQ multiplex PCR; TCRdb's copy keeps in-frame clones and lacks some. V and J calls and clone size are as listed in that table; D and trimming were resolved from the DNA. The sample holds hundreds of thousands of clones; approximately 90% are singletons and the top ten take over 0.2%. Sequenced material: peripheral blood. The chain is built from TRBV7-2 and TRBJ1-5; a weak D match, TRBD1 (6 bases). The TCR originated in a woman between 18 and 29 years old with acute or convalescent COVID-19. The CDR3 DNA sequence: TGTGCCAGCAGCCCCACAGGGCTCAATCAGCCCCAGCATTTT. It translates to CASSPTGLNQPQHF.